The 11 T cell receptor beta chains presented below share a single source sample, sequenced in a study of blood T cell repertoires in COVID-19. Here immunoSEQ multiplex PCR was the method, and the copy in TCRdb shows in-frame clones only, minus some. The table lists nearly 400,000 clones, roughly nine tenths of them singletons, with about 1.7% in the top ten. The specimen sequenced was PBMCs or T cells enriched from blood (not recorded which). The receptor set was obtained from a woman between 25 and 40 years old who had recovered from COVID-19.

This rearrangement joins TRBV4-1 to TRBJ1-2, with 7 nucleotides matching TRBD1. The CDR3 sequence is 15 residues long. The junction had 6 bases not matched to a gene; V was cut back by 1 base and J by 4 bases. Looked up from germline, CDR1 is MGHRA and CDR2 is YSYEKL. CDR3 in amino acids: CASSQAGTEFYGYTF. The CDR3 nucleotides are TGCGCCAGCAGCCAAGCCGGGACAGAGTTCTATGGCTACACCTTC.

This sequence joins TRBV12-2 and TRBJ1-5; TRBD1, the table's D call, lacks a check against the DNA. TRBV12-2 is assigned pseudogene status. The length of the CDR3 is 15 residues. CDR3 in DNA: TGTGCAAGTCGCTTCCGGGACAGGGATGTTCAGCCCCAGCATTTT. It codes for CASRFRDRDVQPQHF.

CDR3 nucleotides: TGTGCCAGCAGCGTTATAAGGGGGCAAGAGACCCAGTACTTC. The encoded protein is CASSVIRGQETQYF. The chain is built from TRBV11-2 and TRBJ2-5; D perhaps matches TRBD1 (6 bases). CDR1 and CDR2 from the germline V gene are SGHAT and FQNNGV. The CDR3 spans 14 residues. Trimming cost V 5 bases and J 2 bases, with 12 bases left between them.

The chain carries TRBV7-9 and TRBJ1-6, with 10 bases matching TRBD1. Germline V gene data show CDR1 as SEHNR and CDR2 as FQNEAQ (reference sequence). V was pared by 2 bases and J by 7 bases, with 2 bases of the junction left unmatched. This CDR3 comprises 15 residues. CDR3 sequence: CASSLRDRGNSPLHF. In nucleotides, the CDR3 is TGTGCCAGCAGCTTAAGGGACAGGGGAAATTCACCCCTCCACTTT.

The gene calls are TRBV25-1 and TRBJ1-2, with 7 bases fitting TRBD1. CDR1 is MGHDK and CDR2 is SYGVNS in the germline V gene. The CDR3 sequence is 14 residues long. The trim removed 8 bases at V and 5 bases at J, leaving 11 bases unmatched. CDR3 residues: CASSPPGGIYGYTF. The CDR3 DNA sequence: TGTGCCAGCTCACCCCCAGGGGGAATTTATGGCTACACCTTC.

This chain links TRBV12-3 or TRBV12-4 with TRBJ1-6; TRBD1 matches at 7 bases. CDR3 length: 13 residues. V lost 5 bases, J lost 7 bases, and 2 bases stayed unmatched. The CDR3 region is CASSAGQNSPLHF. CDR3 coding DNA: TGTGCCAGCAGTGCGGGACAGAATTCACCCCTCCACTTT.

The CDR3 DNA follows: TGTGCCAGCTCACCAATTTCAGGGGGCGATCAGGACACCATATATTTT. It is translated as CASSPISGGDQDTIYF. This chain connects TRBV18 to TRBJ1-3; 8 bases match TRBD1. The CDR3 is made up of 16 amino acids. Germline trimming cut 2 bases from V and 8 bases from J; bases unmatched to any gene: 11. Germline V gene sequence: CDR1 KGHSH, CDR2 LQKENI.

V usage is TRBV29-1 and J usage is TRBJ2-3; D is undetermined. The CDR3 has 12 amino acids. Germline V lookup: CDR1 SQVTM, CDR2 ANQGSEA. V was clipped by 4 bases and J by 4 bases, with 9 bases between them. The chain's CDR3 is CSVVLQADTQYF. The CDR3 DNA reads TGCAGCGTTGTATTGCAGGCAGATACGCAGTATTTT.

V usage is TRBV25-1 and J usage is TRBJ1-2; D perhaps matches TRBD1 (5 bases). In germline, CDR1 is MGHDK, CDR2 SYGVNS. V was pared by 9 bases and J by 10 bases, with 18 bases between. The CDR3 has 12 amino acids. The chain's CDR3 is CASSTGTNYYTF. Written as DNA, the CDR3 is TGTGCCAGTTCAACCGGGACTAACTACTACACCTTC.

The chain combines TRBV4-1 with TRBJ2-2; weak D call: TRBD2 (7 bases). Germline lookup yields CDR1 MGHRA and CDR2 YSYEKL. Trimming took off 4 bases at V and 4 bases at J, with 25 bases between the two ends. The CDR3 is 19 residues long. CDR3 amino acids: CASSRVRGGGAIATGELFF. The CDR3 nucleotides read TGCGCCAGCAGCCGAGTGAGGGGGGGCGGGGCGATTGCCACCGGGGAGCTGTTTTTT.

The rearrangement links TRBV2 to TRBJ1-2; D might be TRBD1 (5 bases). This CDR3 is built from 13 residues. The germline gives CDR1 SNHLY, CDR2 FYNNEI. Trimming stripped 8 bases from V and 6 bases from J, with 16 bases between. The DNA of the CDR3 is TGTGCCAGCCCTTCAGGGAAAACGGATGGCTACACCTTC. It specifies CASPSGKTDGYTF.